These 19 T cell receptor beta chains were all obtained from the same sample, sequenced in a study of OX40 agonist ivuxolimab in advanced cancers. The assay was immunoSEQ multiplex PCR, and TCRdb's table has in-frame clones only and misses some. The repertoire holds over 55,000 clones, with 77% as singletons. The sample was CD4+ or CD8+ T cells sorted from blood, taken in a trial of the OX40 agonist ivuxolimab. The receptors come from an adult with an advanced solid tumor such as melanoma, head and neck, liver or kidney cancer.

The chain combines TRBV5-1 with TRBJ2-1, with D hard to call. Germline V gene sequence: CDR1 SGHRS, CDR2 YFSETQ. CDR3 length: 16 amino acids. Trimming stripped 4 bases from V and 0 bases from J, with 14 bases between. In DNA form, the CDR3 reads TGCGCCAGCAGCCCAGCTGCCTTAAGCTCCTACAATGAGCAGTTCTTC. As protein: CASSPAALSSYNEQFF.

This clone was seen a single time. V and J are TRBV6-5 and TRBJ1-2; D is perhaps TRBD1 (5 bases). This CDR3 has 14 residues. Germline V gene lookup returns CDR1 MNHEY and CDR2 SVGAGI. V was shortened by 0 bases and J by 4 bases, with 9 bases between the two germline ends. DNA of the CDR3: TGTGCCAGCAGTTACTCGACAGCTACCTATGGCTACACCTTC. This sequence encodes CASSYSTATYGYTF.

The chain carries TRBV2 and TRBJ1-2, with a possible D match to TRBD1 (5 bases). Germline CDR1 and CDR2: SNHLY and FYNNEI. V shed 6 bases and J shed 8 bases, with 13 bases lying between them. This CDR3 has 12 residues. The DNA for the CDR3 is TGTGCCAGCAGATGGGGGTCTAGGGGCTACACCTTC. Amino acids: CASRWGSRGYTF. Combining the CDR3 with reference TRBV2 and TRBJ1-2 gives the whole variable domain EPEVTQTPSHQVTQMGQEVILRCVPISNHLYFYWYRQILGQKVEFLVSFYNNEISEKSEIFDDQFSVERPDGSNFTLKIRSTKLEDSAMYFCASRWGSRGYTFGSGTRLTVV.

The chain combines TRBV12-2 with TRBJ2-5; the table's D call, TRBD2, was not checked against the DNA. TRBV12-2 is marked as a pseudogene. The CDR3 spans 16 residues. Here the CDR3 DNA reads TGTGCAAGTCGCCCAGGACTAGCGGGAAAGCTAGAGACCCAGTACTTC. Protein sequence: CASRPGLAGKLETQYF.

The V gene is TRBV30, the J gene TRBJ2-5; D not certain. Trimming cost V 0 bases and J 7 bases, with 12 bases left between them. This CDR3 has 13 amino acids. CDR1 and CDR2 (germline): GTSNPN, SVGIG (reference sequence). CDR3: CAWSVAGIGTQYF. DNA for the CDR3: TGTGCCTGGAGTGTGGCAGGAATTGGGACCCAGTACTTC.

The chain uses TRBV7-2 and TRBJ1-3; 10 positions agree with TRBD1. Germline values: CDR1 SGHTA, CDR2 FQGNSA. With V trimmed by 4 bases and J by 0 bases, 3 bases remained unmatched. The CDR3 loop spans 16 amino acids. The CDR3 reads CASSSRTGGSGNTIYF. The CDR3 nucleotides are TGTGCCAGCAGCTCCCGGACAGGGGGCTCTGGAAACACCATATATTTT.

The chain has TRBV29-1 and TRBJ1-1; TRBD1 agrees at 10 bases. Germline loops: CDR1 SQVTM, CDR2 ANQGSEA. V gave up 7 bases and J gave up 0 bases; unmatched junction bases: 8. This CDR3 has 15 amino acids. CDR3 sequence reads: CSASDRGGVNTEAFF. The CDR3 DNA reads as TGCAGCGCCTCGGACAGGGGGGGGGTGAACACTGAAGCTTTCTTT.

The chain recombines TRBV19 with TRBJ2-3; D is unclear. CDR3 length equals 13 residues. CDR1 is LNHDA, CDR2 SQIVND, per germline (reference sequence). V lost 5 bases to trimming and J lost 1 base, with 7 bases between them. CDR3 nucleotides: TGTGCCAGTAGTCGGGTCCGCACAGATACGCAGTATTTT. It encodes CASSRVRTDTQYF.

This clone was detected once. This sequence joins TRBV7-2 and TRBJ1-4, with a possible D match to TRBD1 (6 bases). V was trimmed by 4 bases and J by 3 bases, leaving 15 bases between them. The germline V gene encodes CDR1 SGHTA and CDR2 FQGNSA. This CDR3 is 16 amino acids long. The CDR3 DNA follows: TGTGCCAGCAGCTCCCAAGGGGGGGGAGCTAATGAAAAACTGTTTTTT. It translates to CASSSQGGGANEKLFF.

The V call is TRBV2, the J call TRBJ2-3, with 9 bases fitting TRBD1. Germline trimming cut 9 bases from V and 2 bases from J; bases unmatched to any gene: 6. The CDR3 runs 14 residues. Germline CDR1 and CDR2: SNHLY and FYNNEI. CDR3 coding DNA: TGTGCCAGACCCGGGACAGGGACCACAGATACGCAGTATTTT. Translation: CARPGTGTTDTQYF.

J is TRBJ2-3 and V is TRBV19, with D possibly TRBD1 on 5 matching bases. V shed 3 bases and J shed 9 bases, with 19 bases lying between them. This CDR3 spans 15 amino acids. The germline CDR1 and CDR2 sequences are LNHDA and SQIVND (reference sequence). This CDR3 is CASSIGLEPQGTQYF. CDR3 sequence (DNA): TGTGCCAGTAGTATTGGTTTGGAGCCCCAGGGAACGCAGTATTTT.

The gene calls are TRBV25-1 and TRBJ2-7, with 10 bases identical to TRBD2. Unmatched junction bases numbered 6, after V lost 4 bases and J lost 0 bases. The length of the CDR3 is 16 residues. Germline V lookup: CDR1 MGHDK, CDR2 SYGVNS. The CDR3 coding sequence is TGTGCCAGCAGTGGGGGACTAGCGATCACCTCCTACGAGCAGTACTTC. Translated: CASSGGLAITSYEQYF.

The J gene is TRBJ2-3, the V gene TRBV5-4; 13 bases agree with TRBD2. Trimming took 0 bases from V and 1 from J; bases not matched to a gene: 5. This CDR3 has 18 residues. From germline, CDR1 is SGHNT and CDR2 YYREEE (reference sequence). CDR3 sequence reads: CASSLDRTSGRGTDTQYF. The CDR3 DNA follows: TGTGCCAGCAGCTTGGACCGCACTAGCGGGAGGGGCACAGATACGCAGTATTTT. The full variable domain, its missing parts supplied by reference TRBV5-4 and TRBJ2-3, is ETGVTQSPTHLIKTRGQQVTLRCSSQSGHNTVSWYQQALGQGPQFIFQYYREEENGRGNFPPRFSGLQFPNYSSELNVNALELDDSALYLCASSLDRTSGRGTDTQYFGPGTRLTVL.

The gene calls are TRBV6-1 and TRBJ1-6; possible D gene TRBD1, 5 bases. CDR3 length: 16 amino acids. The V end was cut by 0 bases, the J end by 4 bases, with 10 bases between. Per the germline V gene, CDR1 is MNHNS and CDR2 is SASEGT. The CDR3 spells CASSEARQRYNSPLHF. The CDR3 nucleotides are TGTGCCAGCAGTGAAGCCCGACAGCGTTATAATTCACCCCTCCACTTT.

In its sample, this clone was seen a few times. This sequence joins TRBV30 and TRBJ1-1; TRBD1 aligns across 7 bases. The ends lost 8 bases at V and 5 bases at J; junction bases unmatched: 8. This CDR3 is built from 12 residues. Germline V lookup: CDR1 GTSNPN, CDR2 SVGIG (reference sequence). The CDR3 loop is CARDRDGTEAFF. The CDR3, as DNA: TGTGCCCGTGACAGGGATGGTACTGAAGCTTTCTTT.

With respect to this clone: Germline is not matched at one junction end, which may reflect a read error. The CDR3 coding sequence is TGTGCCAGCAGCCTAGCGGGGGGGTACGCCAAAAACATTCAGTACTTC. Amino acids: CASSLAGGYAKNIQYF. The chain carries TRBV7-2 and TRBJ2-4, with TRBD2 identical over 12 bases. Germline V gene data show CDR1 as SGHTA and CDR2 as FQGNSA. The CDR3 sequence is 16 residues long.

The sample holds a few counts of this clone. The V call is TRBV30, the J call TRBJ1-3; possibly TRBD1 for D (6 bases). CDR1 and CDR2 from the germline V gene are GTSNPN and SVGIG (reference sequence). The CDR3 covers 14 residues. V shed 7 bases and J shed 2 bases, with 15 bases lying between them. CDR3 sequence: CASDLRGTGNTIYF. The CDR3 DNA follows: TGTGCCTCTGATTTGAGGGGGACTGGAAACACCATATATTTT.

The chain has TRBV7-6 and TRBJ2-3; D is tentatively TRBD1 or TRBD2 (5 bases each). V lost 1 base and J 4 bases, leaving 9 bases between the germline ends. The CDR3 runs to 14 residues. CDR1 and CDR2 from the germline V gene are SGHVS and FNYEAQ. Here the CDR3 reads CASSLGGYPDTQYF. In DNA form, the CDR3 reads TGTGCCAGCAGCTTAGGGGGGTACCCAGATACGCAGTATTTT.

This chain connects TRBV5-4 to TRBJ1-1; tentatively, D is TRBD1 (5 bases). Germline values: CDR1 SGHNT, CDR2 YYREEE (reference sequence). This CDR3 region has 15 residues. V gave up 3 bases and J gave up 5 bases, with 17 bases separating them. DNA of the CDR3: TGTGCCAGCAGCTACCCCTCCTCGGGGCGGACTGAAGCTTTCTTT. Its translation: CASSYPSSGRTEAFF. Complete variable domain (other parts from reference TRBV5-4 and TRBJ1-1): ETGVTQSPTHLIKTRGQQVTLRCSSQSGHNTVSWYQQALGQGPQFIFQYYREEENGRGNFPPRFSGLQFPNYSSELNVNALELDDSALYLCASSYPSSGRTEAFFGQGTRLTVV.